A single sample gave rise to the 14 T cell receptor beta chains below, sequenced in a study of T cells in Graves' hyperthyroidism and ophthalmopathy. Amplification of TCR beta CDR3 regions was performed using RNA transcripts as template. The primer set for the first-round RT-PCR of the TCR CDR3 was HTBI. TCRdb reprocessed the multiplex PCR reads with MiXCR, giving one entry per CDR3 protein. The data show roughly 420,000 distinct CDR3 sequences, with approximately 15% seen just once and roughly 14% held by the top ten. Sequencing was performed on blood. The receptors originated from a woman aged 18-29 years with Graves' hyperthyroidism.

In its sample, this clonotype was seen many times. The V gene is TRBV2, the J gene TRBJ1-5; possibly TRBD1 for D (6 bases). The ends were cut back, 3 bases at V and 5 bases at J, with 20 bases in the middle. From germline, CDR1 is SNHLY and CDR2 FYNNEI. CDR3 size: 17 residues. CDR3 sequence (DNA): TGTGCCAGCAGTGATAGTTACAGGCTTGGGGGCCATCAGCCCCAGCATTTT. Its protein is CASSDSYRLGGHQPQHF.

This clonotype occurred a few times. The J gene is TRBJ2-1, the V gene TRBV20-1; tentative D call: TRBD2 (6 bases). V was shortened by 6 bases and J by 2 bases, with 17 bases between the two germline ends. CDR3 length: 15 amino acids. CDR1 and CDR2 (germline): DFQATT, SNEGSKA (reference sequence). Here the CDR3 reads CSAKSGRGPYNEQFF. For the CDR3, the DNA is TGCAGTGCGAAGAGCGGGCGCGGACCCTACAATGAGCAGTTCTTC.

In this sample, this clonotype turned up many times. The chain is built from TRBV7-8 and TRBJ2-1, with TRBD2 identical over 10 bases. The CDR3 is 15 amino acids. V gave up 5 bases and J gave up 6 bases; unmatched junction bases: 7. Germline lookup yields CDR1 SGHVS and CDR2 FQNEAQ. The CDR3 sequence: CASSGTSGDFNEQFF. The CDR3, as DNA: TGTGCCAGCAGCGGAACTAGCGGGGACTTCAATGAGCAGTTCTTC.

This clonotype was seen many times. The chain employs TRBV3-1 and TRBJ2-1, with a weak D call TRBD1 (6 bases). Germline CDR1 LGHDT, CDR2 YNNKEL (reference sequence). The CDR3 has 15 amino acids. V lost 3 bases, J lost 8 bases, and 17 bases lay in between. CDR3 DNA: TGTGCCAGCAGCCAGAGGTGGGGGCTTGAATATGAGCAGTTCTTC. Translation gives CASSQRWGLEYEQFF.

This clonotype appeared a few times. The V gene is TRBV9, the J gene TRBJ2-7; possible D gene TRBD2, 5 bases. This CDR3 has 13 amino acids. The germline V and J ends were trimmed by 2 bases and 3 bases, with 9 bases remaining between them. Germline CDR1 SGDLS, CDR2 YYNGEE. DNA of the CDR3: TGTGCCAGCAGCGTCGGGGTATTCTACGAGCAGTACTTC. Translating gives CASSVGVFYEQYF.

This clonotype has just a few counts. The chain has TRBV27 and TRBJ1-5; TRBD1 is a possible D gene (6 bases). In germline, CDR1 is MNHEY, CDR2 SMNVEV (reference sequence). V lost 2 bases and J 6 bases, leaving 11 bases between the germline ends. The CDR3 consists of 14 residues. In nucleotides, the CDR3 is TGTGCCAGCAGTTTACGCAGGGGCGTTCAGCCCCAGCATTTT. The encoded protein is CASSLRRGVQPQHF.

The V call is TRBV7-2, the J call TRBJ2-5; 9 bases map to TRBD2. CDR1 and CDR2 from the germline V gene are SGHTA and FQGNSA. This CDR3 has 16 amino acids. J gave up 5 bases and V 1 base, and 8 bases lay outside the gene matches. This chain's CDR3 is CASSLVPRGGRETQYF. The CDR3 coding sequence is TGTGCCAGCAGCTTAGTACCGCGGGGGGGGCGGGAGACCCAGTACTTC.

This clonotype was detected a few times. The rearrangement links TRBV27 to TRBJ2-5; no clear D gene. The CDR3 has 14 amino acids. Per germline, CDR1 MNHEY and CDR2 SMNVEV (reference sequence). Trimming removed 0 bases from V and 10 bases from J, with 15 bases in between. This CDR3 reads CASSLSVESVHQYF. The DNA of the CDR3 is TGTGCCAGCAGTTTATCGGTTGAATCGGTACACCAGTACTTC.

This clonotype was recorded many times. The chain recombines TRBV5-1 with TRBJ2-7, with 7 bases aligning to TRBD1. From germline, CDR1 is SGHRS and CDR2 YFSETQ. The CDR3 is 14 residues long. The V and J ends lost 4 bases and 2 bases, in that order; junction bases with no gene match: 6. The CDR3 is CASSAGQVTYEQYF. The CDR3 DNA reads TGCGCCAGCAGCGCCGGACAGGTAACCTACGAGCAGTACTTC.

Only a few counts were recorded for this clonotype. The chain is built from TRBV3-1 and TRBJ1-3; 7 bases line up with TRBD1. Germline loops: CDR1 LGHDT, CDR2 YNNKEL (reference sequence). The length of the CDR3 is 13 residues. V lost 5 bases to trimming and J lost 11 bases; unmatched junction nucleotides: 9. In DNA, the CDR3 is TGTGCCAGCAGCGACCAGGGGGGAGAACCCATATATTTT. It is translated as CASSDQGGEPIYF.

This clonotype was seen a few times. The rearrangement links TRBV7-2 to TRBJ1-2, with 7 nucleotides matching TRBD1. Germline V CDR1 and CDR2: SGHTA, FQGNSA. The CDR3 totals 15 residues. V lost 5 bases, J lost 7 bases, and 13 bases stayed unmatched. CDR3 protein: CASSPTPGQLAGYTF. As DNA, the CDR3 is TGTGCCAGCAGCCCCACTCCGGGACAGCTGGCTGGCTACACCTTC.

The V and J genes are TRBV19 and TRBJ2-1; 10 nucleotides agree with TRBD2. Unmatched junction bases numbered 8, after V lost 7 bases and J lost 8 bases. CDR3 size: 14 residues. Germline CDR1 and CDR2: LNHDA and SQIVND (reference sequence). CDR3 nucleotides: TGTGCCAGTACTAGCGGGGGAGTTCGCGATGAGCAGTTCTTC. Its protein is CASTSGGVRDEQFF.

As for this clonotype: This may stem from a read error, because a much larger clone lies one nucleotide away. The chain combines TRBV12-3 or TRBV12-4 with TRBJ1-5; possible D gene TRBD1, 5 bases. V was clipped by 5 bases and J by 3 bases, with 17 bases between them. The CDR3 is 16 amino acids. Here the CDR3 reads CASSTQGRVFNQPQHF. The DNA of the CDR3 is TGTGCCAGCAGTACCCAGGGCAGAGTATTCAATCAGCCCCAGCATTTT.

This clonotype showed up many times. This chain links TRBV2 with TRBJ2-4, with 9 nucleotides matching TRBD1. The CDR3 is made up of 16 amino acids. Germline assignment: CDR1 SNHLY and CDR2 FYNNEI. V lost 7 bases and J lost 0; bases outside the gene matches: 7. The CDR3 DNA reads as TGTGCCAGCATCGACAGGGGGTCCGAAGCCAAAAACATTCAGTACTTC. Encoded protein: CASIDRGSEAKNIQYF.